This T cell receptor (beta chain) came from a study of T cell responses to AZD1222 COVID-19 vaccine (dated by TCRdb to the early 2020s). Study-level background: TCR sequencing was performed for some 250 trial participants, of whom around 200 were given two doses of AZD1222 and some 26 were given two doses of MenACWY control vaccine. Trial participants were enrolled by age into subgroups of 18-55, 56-69 and 70-plus years, and roughly 160, 29 and 62 TCR-sequenced participants, respectively, were included in these subgroups.

What the research found in general, with its limitations: A significant rise in spike-specific TCR breadth and depth was observed after two AZD1222 doses relative to day 0 and relative to MenACWY recipients. Conclusions about previously exposed vaccinees are limited because only five or six AZD1222 recipients were SARS-CoV-2 seropositive at baseline. Because no samples from the day 14 peak response were available, repertoires could be characterized only after the peak T cell response. Participants were mostly white British and included more females than males, and it was suggested by the authors that clonal diversity may have been underestimated. The 56-69-year group was small, and its depth increase did not reach significance, likely because of low power. The vaccine-associated CD4 TCRs covered the entire spike protein, and the dominant responses fell in regions 160-218 and 743-854. Nearly half of unique spike-specific TCRs reportedly recognized epitopes outside regions mutated in the B.1.351 and B.1.1.7 variants.

The table lists this clone with a count of one. Its antigen remains unidentified. The input lacks base qualities; no much larger clone sits a single base away. Interpreted using the paper, the time point label stands for: about 28 days (+/-7) after the second vaccine dose. AZD1222 recipients given second doses at about 4 weeks or at about 12 weeks were pooled, since spike-specific TCR depth and breadth were not found to differ between the two schedules. Samples from vaccinated people were obtained from the UK trials COV001 and COV002, which included a single-blind randomized controlled phase 2/3 trial of AZD1222 (ChAdOx1 nCoV-19) in healthy adults. For TCRbeta chain sequencing, PBMC samples were collected from trial participants at day 0 and at day 28 after the second dose. The CDR3 regions of human TCRbeta chains were subjected to immunosequencing. For the original study's pipeline: Repertoire TCRs were matched against a reference library of SARS-CoV-2-specific TCRs generated with the MIRA antigen-specificity platform. Breadth was defined as the fraction of unique TCRs that were SARS-CoV-2-associated. Depth was defined as the fraction of total T cells that were SARS-CoV-2-associated. Using the MIRA data, each spike-specific TCR was mapped to the spike region that the TCR reacts to and placed in a CD4 or CD8 class. Log10-transformed breadth and depth values were compared by one-way ANOVA with Sidak's multiple comparisons tests. The immuneACCESS repertoire file appears here via TCRdb, limited to in-frame rearrangements. These files lack a portion of the clones; in checked studies, under half of the deficit traces to unresolved V genes, and the cause of the others is not known. V and J calls and clone size are as listed in that table; D and trimming were resolved from the DNA. The sample has some 110,000 clones on record, around 88% of them singletons. Together, the top ten hold about 7.1% of the sample.

Ends trimmed: V by 4 bases, J by 6 bases; bases unmatched to a gene: 10. The germline V gene encodes CDR1 SQVTM and CDR2 ANQGSEA. Inclusive of the bounding cysteine and phenylalanine, the CDR3 is 16 residues long. The only DNA kept is the CDR3, 48 bases in frame from the first base. The sample consisted of peripheral blood, taken 28 days after the second AZD1222 dose. The sequence derives from an adult who received the AZD1222 COVID-19 vaccine. The rearrangement joined TRBV29-1 to TRBJ2-3; 13 of the junction bases match TRBD2. The DNA is TGCAGCGTTGGTTATGGACTAGCGGGGGCGGGGGATACGCAGTATTTT. It encodes CSVGYGLAGAGDTQYF.